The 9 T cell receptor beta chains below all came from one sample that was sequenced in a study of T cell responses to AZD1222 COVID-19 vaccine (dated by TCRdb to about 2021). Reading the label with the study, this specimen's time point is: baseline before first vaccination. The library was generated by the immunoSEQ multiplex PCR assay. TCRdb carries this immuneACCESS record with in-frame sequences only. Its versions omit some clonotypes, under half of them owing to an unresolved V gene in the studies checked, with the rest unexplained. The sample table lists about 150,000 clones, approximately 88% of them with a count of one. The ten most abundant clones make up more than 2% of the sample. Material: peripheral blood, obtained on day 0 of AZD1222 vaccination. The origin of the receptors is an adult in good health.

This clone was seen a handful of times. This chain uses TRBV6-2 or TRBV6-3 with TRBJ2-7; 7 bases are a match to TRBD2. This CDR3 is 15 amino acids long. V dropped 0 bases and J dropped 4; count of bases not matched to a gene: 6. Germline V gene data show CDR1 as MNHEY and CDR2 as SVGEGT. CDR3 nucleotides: TGTGCCAGCAGTTACTCGGGCGGGAGTGGTTACGAGCAGTACTTC. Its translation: CASSYSGGSGYEQYF.

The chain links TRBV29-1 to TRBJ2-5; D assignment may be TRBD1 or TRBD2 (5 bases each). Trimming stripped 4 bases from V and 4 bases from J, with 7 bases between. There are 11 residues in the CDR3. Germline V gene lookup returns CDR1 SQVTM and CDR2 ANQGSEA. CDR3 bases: TGCAGCGTTGGGGACGGAGAGACCCAGTACTTC. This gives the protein CSVGDGETQYF. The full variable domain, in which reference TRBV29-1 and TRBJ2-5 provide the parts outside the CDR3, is SAVISQKPSRDICQRGTSLTIQCQVDSQVTMMFWYRQQPGQSLTLIATANQGSEATYESGFVIDKFPISRPNLTFSTLTVSNMSPEDSSIYLCSVGDGETQYFGPGTRLLVL.

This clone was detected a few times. CDR3 bases: TGTGCCAGCGGGGGGACAGGGAGCTACGAGCAGTACTTC. Its protein is CASGGTGSYEQYF. The V call is TRBV25-1, the J call TRBJ2-7; 9 nucleotides align to TRBD1. The germline V gene has CDR1 MGHDK and CDR2 SYGVNS. The CDR3 spans 13 residues. V dropped 8 bases and J dropped 3; count of bases not matched to a gene: 5.

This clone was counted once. The CDR3 DNA reads as TGCGCCAGCAGCTGGGGCACAGGGCGCTACGAGCAGTACTTC. Translating gives CASSWGTGRYEQYF. The rearrangement links TRBV5-1 to TRBJ2-7; TRBD1 might be the D (6 bases). The V and J ends lost 3 bases and 3 bases respectively, with 13 bases between them. CDR1 SGHRS and CDR2 YFSETQ come from the germline V gene. This CDR3 has 14 amino acids.

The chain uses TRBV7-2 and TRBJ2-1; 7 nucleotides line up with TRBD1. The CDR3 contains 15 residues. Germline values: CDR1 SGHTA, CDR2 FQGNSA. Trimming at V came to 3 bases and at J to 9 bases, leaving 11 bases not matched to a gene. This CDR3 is CASSFQRGPGSEQFF. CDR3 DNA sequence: TGTGCCAGCAGCTTTCAGAGGGGGCCTGGTAGTGAGCAGTTCTTC.

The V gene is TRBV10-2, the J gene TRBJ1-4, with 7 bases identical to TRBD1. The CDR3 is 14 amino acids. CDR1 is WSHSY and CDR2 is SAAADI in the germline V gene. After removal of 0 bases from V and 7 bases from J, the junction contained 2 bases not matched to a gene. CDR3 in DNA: TGCGCCAGCAGTGAGTCGGCAGGGGGTGAAAAACTGTTTTTT. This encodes CASSESAGGEKLFF.

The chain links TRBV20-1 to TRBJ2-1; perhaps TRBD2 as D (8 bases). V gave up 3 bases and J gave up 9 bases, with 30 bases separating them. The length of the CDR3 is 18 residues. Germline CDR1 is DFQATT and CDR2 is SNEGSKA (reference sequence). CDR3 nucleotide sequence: TGCAGTGCTAGTGACCGAGGACAGGCTGGACTAGCAAAGGTTGAGCAGTTCTTC. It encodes CSASDRGQAGLAKVEQFF.

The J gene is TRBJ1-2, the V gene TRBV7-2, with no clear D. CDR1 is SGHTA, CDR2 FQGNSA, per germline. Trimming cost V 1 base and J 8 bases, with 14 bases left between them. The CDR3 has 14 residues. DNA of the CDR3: TGTGCCAGCAGCTTAGAGGGTCGGGGTTTGGGCTACACCTTC. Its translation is CASSLEGRGLGYTF.

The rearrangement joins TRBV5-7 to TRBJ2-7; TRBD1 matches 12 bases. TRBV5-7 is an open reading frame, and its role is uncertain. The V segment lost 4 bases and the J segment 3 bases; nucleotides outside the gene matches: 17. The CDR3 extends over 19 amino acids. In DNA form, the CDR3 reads TGTGCCAGCAGCCGAGGGAGGGACAGGGGGCGAATAAATGGCTACGAGCAGTACTTC. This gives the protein CASSRGRDRGRINGYEQYF.